One TCR beta chain is described in this entry. This sample was included in a study of CD8+ T cells in alopecia areata. Extracted RNA was reverse transcribed, and the resulting cDNA served as sequencing template. Sequenced by immunoSEQ multiplex PCR; TCRdb stores in-frame clones only, minus some. The table has some 200,000 clones, roughly three fifths seen once. The CDR3 runs to 14 residues. Trimming removed 6 bases from V and 9 bases from J, with 15 bases in between. Germline CDR1 and CDR2: MGHRA and YSYEKL. The TCR comes from a human donor in good health. Sequenced input: CD8+ T cells sorted from blood. The chain uses TRBV4-1 and TRBJ1-6; D possibly corresponds to TRBD1 (5 bases). CDR3 coding DNA: TGCGCCAGCAGGGGACTGGGGGGAGGTTCACCCCTCCACTTT. Translated, it gives CASRGLGGGSPLHF.